Listed below are T cell receptor beta chains from one sample, sequenced in a study of blood T cells in healthy people across ages. TCRdb re-analysed the 5' RACE reads in MiXCR, keeping a single row per CDR3 protein. The sample carries approximately 810,000 distinct CDR3 sequences, 25% to 35% recorded once. The sequenced sample was blood. The receptor set was obtained from a woman aged 80 or older in good health. Each CDR3 is given with its conserved first and last residue. D genes are given only for firm matches. The size field is filled for only some rows; it gives once, few, many or a size class.

TRBJ2-2	few	TRBV12-3/TRBV12-4	.	TGTGCCAGCACCCGACAAGGGACACAGAACACCGGGGAGCTGTTTTTT	CASTRQGTQNTGELFF
TRBJ1-5	.	TRBV6-1	.	TGTGCCAGTGGACGGACCCACCTTGGGAGCAATCAGCCCCAGCATTTT	CASGRTHLGSNQPQHF
TRBJ2-7	.	TRBV28	.	TGTGCCAGCAACTTAGCCGGGGCCGTGGACGAGCAGTACTTC	CASNLAGAVDEQYF
TRBJ2-7	.	TRBV11-2	.	TGTGCCAGCAGGGCGGGGCACGAGCAGTACTTC	CASRAGHEQYF
TRBJ1-2	.	TRBV2	TRBD1	TGTGCCAGCAGTACCCGGGACAGAGACTATGGCTACACCTTC	CASSTRDRDYGYTF
TRBJ1-1	.	TRBV7-6	.	TGTGCCAGCAGCTCCTCATCCAGGGGACTAAACACTGAAGCTTTCTTT	CASSSSSRGLNTEAFF
TRBJ2-5	many	TRBV9	TRBD2	TGTGCCAGCAGCGTAGGTAGCGGGGGGGCCCCGCAGACCCAGTACTTC	CASSVGSGGAPQTQYF
TRBJ2-1	few	TRBV4-3	TRBD2	TGCGCCGGCAGCCAAGATCTTGCTAGCGGGGGCAATGAGCAGTTCTTC	CAGSQDLASGGNEQFF
TRBJ2-5	.	TRBV4-3	TRBD2	TGCGCCAGCAGCCAAGATGTGGGCAGGGAGGGGATCGGAGAGACCCAGTACTTC	CASSQDVGREGIGETQYF
TRBJ1-1	few	TRBV5-6	.	TGTGCCAGCAGCCAACTAATGACTACCCTGGGTCCTGAAGCTTTCTTT	CASSQLMTTLGPEAFF
TRBJ1-1	.	TRBV6-2/TRBV6-3	.	TGTGCCAGCAGGCCCTTGGGGAAGAGGGACACTGAAGCTTTCTTT	CASRPLGKRDTEAFF
TRBJ1-1	few	TRBV6-2/TRBV6-3	.	TGTGCCAGCAGTTATGCTCTCCTCCAGGTCACGAACACTGAAGCTTTCTTT	CASSYALLQVTNTEAFF
TRBJ2-3	many	TRBV18	TRBD2	TGTGCCAGCTCACATACCGGGACTAGCGGGTTTGCAGATACGCAGTATTTT	CASSHTGTSGFADTQYF
TRBJ2-1	many	TRBV7-9	TRBD2	TGTGCCAGCAGCTTAGGTGCGGGGGGCTTTAAAATTAGCTCCTACAATGAGCAGTTCTTC	CASSLGAGGFKISSYNEQFF
TRBJ1-1	.	TRBV2	TRBD1	TGTGCCAGCAGTGCCGGGACAGGCCTTGAAGCTTTCTTT	CASSAGTGLEAFF
TRBJ1-5	few	TRBV6-1	.	TGTGCCAGCAGTGAACCCTGGGAGGGCTTAAAGAATCAGCCCCAGCATTTT	CASSEPWEGLKNQPQHF
TRBJ1-1	few	TRBV18	TRBD1	TGTGCCAGCTCACCAAGGGGACAGACGAACACTGAAACTTTCTTT	CASSPRGQTNTETFF
TRBJ1-1	.	TRBV20-1	.	TGCAGTGCTCCAGGGACCATGAACACTGAAGCTTTCTTT	CSAPGTMNTEAFF
TRBJ1-2	.	TRBV6-2/TRBV6-3	TRBD1	TGTGCCAGCAGTTCACCCGGGACAGGGGCCTATGGCTACACCTTC	CASSSPGTGAYGYTF
TRBJ2-3	many	TRBV6-1	.	TGTGCCAGCAGTCAAGGGCAGGGTCTGAGCACAGATACGCAGTATTTT	CASSQGQGLSTDTQYF
TRBJ2-1	.	TRBV18	.	TGTGCCAGCTCACCGCGGCAGGAAGTTTACAATGAGCAGTTCTTC	CASSPRQEVYNEQFF
TRBJ2-1	few	TRBV12-3/TRBV12-4	TRBD1	TGTGCCAGCAGCTTGGACAGGGGCCATGAGCAGTTCTTC	CASSLDRGHEQFF
TRBJ1-4	few	TRBV2	TRBD1	TGTGCCAGCAGTGATCCTTTGACAGGGAGGGGAGTGGAAAAACTGTTTTTT	CASSDPLTGRGVEKLFF
TRBJ1-2	many	TRBV7-2	.	TGTGCCAGCAGCTTAGCAGGGGATGGTGGCTACACCTTC	CASSLAGDGGYTF
TRBJ2-7	.	TRBV5-1	TRBD2	TGCGCCAGCAGCTTGGCCGGGACTAGCGAAGGTGGGGAGCAGTACTTC	CASSLAGTSEGGEQYF
TRBJ1-6	many	TRBV5-5	.	TGTGCCAGCAGCCGATTTTTGGGTGATTCACCCCTCCACTTT	CASSRFLGDSPLHF
TRBJ2-7	.	TRBV18	.	TGTGCCAGCTCACCGACAGCCCATGGTTCCTACGAGCAGTACTTC	CASSPTAHGSYEQYF
TRBJ2-1	.	TRBV15	.	TGTGCCACCAGCATGGGGACCGGCTCCTGCAATGAGCAGTTCTTC	CATSMGTGSCNEQFF
TRBJ2-7	many	TRBV5-5	TRBD1	TGTGCCAGCAGCTCTAGACAGGGGGCCTACGAGCAGTACTTC	CASSSRQGAYEQYF
TRBJ2-1	many	TRBV14	.	TGTGCCAGCAGCCAGGGTCCGTGGCATGAGCAGTTCTTC	CASSQGPWHEQFF
TRBJ2-3	many	TRBV14	.	TGTGCCAGCAGCCAGCCCCGAGGGTATGGGGGGGATACGCAGTATTTT	CASSQPRGYGGDTQYF
TRBJ2-4	many	TRBV20-1	.	TGCAGTGCTAGGGTACGAGTGGGAAACATTCAGTACTTC	CSARVRVGNIQYF
TRBJ1-5	few	TRBV21-1	.	TGTGCCAGCAGCAAATTAGGTCAGGACAGCTTCAATCAGCCCCAGCATTTT	CASSKLGQDSFNQPQHF
TRBJ2-5	.	TRBV6-1	.	TGTGCCAGCAGTGAAGCGCAGGGCAGGGAGGAGACCCAGTACTTC	CASSEAQGREETQYF
TRBJ1-3	many	TRBV29-1	.	TGCAGCGTTGAAGGCGAGGGACGCACCATATATTTT	CSVEGEGRTIYF
TRBJ2-7	many	TRBV5-5	.	TGTGCCAGCAGCTTGGGTGGAGGGGGCAGCTACGAGCAGTACTTC	CASSLGGGGSYEQYF
TRBJ1-1	many	TRBV5-1	.	TGCGCCAGCAGCTTCGGGACGGCGGGGAACACTGAAGCTTTCTTT	CASSFGTAGNTEAFF
TRBJ2-7	.	TRBV6-5	TRBD1	TGTGCCAGCAGTTCCGAATCCGGGACAGTATCCTACGAGCAGTACTTC	CASSSESGTVSYEQYF
TRBJ1-4	.	TRBV6-6	TRBD1	TGTGCCAGCAGTTACTCGGACAGGCCGCAGGAAAAACTGTTTTTT	CASSYSDRPQEKLFF
TRBJ2-4	many	TRBV20-1	.	TGCAGTGCTAGGTCCCCGGGGGCGGTCGGTACCCTAGCCAAAAACATTCAGTACTTC	CSARSPGAVGTLAKNIQYF
TRBJ2-5	many	TRBV5-6	TRBD1	TGTGCCAGCAGCTTTGATCTCCAGGGGGCTGAGACCCAGTACTTC	CASSFDLQGAETQYF
TRBJ1-1	.	TRBV6-2/TRBV6-3	.	TGTGCCAGCAGTCCTTACCCCCAGGGGAACACTGAAGCTTTCTTT	CASSPYPQGNTEAFF
TRBJ2-5	few	TRBV9	.	TGTGCCAGCAGCGCCGGGGAGGCGGAGGAGACCCAGTACTTC	CASSAGEAEETQYF
TRBJ2-5	many	TRBV4-3	.	TGCGCCAGCAGCCAAACCGGACAGGGAGGGGAAGAGACCCAGTACTTC	CASSQTGQGGEETQYF
TRBJ1-5	once	TRBV7-8	.	TGTGCCAGCAGCTTACGGTTTCGGGCCGATGGCAATCAGCCCCAGCATTTT	CASSLRFRADGNQPQHF
TRBJ2-5	few	TRBV19	TRBD2	TGTGCCAGTAGTACCCCGGGACTAGGACCAGAGACCCAGTACTTC	CASSTPGLGPETQYF